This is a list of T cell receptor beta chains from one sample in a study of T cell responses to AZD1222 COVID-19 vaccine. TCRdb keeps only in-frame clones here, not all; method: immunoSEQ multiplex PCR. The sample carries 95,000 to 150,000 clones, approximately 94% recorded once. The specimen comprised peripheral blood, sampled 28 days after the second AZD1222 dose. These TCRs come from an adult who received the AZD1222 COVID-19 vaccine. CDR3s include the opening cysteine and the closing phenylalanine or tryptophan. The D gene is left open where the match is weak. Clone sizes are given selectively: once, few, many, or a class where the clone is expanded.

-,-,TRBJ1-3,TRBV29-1,TGCAGCGTTGCCGGGCGCGGAAACACCATATATTTT,CSVAGRGNTIYF
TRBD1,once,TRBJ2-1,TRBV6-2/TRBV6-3,TGTGCCAGCAGTTACGGACAGGGGCACAATGAGCAGTTCTTC,CASSYGQGHNEQFF
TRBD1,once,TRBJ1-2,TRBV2,TGTGCCAGCAGTGAACAGGGGGGTGGCTACACCTTC,CASSEQGGGYTF
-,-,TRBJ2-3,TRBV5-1,TGCGCCAGCAGCCTTCGGACAGATACGCAGTATTTT,CASSLRTDTQYF
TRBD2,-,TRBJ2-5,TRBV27,TGTGCCAGCAGTTTAAACTGGGGGGGGACCCAGTACTTC,CASSLNWGGTQYF
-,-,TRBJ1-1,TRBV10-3,TGTGCCATCAGTCCTCAGGGGTTCACTGAAGCTTTCTTT,CAISPQGFTEAFF
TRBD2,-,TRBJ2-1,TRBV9,TGTGCCAGCAGCTCACTAGGACTAGCCGCTGAGCAGTTCTTC,CASSSLGLAAEQFF
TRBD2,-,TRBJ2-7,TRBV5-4,TGTGCCAGCAGCTTGCGAGCACTAGCGGGAGGAGAGCAGTACTTC,CASSLRALAGGEQYF
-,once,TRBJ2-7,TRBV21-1,TGTGCCAGCAGCAAAGCCGAGGGGACAGGGCGCCATCGCTCCTACGAGCAGTACTTC,CASSKAEGTGRHRSYEQYF
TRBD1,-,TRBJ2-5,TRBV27,TGTGCCAGCAGTTCCCACCGAGACAGGGTCCAAGAGACCCAGTACTTC,CASSSHRDRVQETQYF